The source of this T cell receptor (beta chain) is a study of graft-versus-host responses after intestinal transplantation (dated by TCRdb to the early 2020s). Background on the whole study: Multivisceral, liver-intestinal, or isolated intestinal transplants were received by the recipients. Instead of going to the commercial service, samples from a few later patients were sequenced in-house on an Illumina MiSeq and processed with MiXCR. To identify alloreactive clones, pre-transplant mixed lymphocyte reaction products were sequenced and compared with unstimulated pre-transplant donor and recipient T cells. Of the roughly 25 intestinal transplant recipients enrolled in the cohort, one of whom was a retransplant, a few patients without pretransplant specimens were excluded. All recipients received anti-thymocyte globulin induction followed by maintenance tacrolimus and steroids for about three years. A peak of at least 4% donor T cells among recipient peripheral blood mononuclear cells was the definition used for donor T cell macrochimerism. After intestinal transplantation, graft-versus-host and host-versus-graft alloreactive T cell clones were followed in the graft, circulation and bone marrow using bulk TCR-beta CDR3 sequencing. Beyond this particular receptor, the publication reports: Peak levels of circulating GvH clones were associated with declines in HvG clones early after transplant. Patients with donor T cell macrochimerism had high GvH to HvG T cell clonal ratios in their allografts. GvH clones were detected in recipient bone marrow, and some of these GvH clones were observed earlier in ileal mucosa or blood, consistent with an intestinal mucosal origin. The relatively low number and heterogeneity of intestinal transplant patients limited the conclusions.

Comment on this clone: No cognate antigen has been identified for it. No base qualities exist here, and no much larger clone lies one base off it.

In the first month after transplant, blood samples were collected up to 4 times, and after that at least monthly when available. The CDR3 measures 16 amino acids from cysteine to phenylalanine. Only the CDR3 region is kept as DNA, spanning 48 bases read in frame from base 1. Libraries were prepared through the immunoSEQ multiplex PCR assay. For most patients, high-throughput TCR-beta CDR3 sequencing of genomic DNA was performed by Adaptive Biotechnologies. For the original study's pipeline: Adaptive's ImmunoSEQ software was the source of the TCR sequencing data for about 18 patients, while a few other patients were processed with MiXCR and VDJtools. CDR3 nucleotide sequences shared between donor and recipient were removed because the origin of such sequences could not be assigned. To be classed as alloreactive, a clone needed at least 2-fold expansion over unstimulated cells and a minimum CFSE-low frequency of 0.002% (template counts) or 0.001% (read counts). Clones were considered mappable if detected in sequenced pre-transplant spleen, lymph node, or MLR CFSE-low populations of the donor or recipient. The cumulative frequency of alloreactive clones was calculated as a percentage of all sequences, weighted by copy number. TCRdb mirrors the immuneACCESS table, restricted to in-frame sequences. Some clones are absent from its copies; in checked studies, under half trace to an unresolved V gene, and the reason for the others is unknown. Clonal size and the V and J genes are those of that table, whereas D and trimming came from the DNA. The sample profile shows nearly 100,000 clones; around 90% of them were found once. Roughly 15% of the sample is held by the ten biggest clonotypes.

The TCR comes from a human patient who received an intestinal transplant, so some T cells may come from the graft donor. Sequenced here: PBMCs, sampled approximately 470 days after intestinal transplant. This chain joins TRBV12-2 to TRBJ2-1; the table calls TRBD1, which could not be checked here. TRBV12-2 is marked as a pseudogene. The CDR3 has the sequence CASRLEPPGAYNEQFF. The DNA sequence follows: TGTGCAAGTCGCTTAGAGCCCCCAGGGGCCTACAATGAGCAGTTCTTC.